What follows describes a single T cell receptor (beta chain). Its cognate antigen is unknown. One junction end disagrees with the germline gene, perhaps due to a read error. This entry belongs to a study of T cell repertoires in cytomegalovirus infection. MiXCR, applied by TCRdb to the reads, yields one record per CDR3 protein. This table has about 900,000 distinct CDR3 sequences, approximately 31% appearing once. The CDR3 extends over 13 amino acids. Germline lookup yields CDR1 LNHDA and CDR2 SQIVND (reference sequence). Study results and caveats: In two of eight donors, the top clonotype was HLA-C-restricted CMV-specific. Cumulative public TCR beta family frequency identified CMV carriers with the relevant HLA.

The material was cultured CD8+ T cells from PBMCs, obtained from culture after CMV antigen stimulation. The clonotype comes from a human donor in good health (CMV status not recorded). Some clones in this sample may be carry-over from other donors' samples. The chain uses TRBV19 and TRBJ2-5; possibly TRBD1 for D (6 bases). The CDR3 DNA is TGTGTCAGTAGTAGTCTTGACAGGGAGACCCAGTACTTC. Translated, it gives CVSSSLDRETQYF.